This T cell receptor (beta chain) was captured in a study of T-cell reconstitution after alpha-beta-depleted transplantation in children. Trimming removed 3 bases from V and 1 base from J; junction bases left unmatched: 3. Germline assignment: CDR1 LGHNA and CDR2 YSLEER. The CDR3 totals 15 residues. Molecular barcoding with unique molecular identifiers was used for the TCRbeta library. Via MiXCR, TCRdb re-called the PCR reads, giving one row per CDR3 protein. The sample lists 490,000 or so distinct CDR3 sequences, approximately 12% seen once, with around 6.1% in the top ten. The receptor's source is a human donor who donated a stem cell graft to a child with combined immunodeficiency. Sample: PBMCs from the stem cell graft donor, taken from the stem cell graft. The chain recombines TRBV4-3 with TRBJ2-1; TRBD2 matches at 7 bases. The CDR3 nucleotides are TGCGCCAGCAGCCATTATAGCGGGTCCTACAATGAGCAGTTCTTC. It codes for CASSHYSGSYNEQFF.